Each of the 21 T cell receptor beta chains below was sequenced from the same sample in a study of blood T cell repertoires in COVID-19. TCRdb's copy holds only in-frame clones and misses some; the assay was immunoSEQ multiplex PCR. Of under 200,000 clones detected, under 90% appear once; the ten largest clones hold about 7%. The specimen sequenced was peripheral blood. These receptors came from a man aged 55-75 years with acute or convalescent COVID-19.

The V and J genes are TRBV7-2 and TRBJ1-2, with 8 bases that match TRBD1. This CDR3 is built from 16 residues. Germline trimming cut 5 bases from V and 5 bases from J; bases unmatched to any gene: 13. Germline CDR1 SGHTA, CDR2 FQGNSA. CDR3 sequence (DNA): TGTGCCAGCAGCCGCTCACCGGGACAGGCGGATTATGGCTACACCTTC. It encodes CASSRSPGQADYGYTF.

This clone was found a few times. The J gene is TRBJ2-1, the V gene TRBV23-1, with TRBD2 matching over 11 bases. TRBV23-1 is placed among ORFs of uncertain function. The CDR3 totals 14 residues. Losses at the gene ends were 9 bases for V and 4 bases for J; bases not matched to a gene: 5. The CDR3 region has the DNA TGCGCCAGGACCGGGACTAGCGGATACAATGAGCAGTTCTTC. Protein: CARTGTSGYNEQFF.

The rearrangement uses TRBV5-1 and TRBJ2-3, with D maybe TRBD2 (6 bases). The V and J ends lost 0 bases and 1 base respectively, with 18 bases between them. Germline V gives CDR1 SGHRS, CDR2 YFSETQ. The CDR3 consists of 18 residues. CDR3 amino acids: CASSLGRAQYPRTDTQYF. In nucleotides, the CDR3 is TGCGCCAGCAGCTTGGGGAGGGCGCAGTATCCGCGCACAGATACGCAGTATTTT.

V and J are TRBV3-1 (or the pseudogene TRBV3-2) and TRBJ1-3; D may be TRBD1 (5 bases). The CDR3 spans 13 residues. CDR1 is LGHDT and CDR2 is YNNKEL in the germline V gene (reference sequence). CDR3 sequence: CGVGALSGNTIYF. The CDR3 DNA follows: TGTGGCGTAGGGGCCCTCTCTGGAAACACCATATATTTT.

V gene TRBV27 combines with J gene TRBJ1-6; 7 bases map to TRBD1. CDR1 is MNHEY and CDR2 is SMNVEV in the germline V gene (reference sequence). The trim removed 5 bases at V and 7 bases at J, leaving 5 bases unmatched. The CDR3 totals 14 residues. The CDR3 reads CASSPGQSNSPLHF. The CDR3 coding sequence is TGTGCCAGCAGTCCGGGACAGTCCAATTCACCCCTCCACTTT.

V usage is TRBV5-8 and J usage is TRBJ1-5; 8 bases are a match to TRBD1. V gave up 0 bases and J gave up 3 bases; unmatched junction bases: 5. This CDR3 region has 16 residues. Germline V lookup: CDR1 SGHTS, CDR2 YDEGEE. In nucleotides, the CDR3 is TGTGCCAGCAGCTTGGACAGGGGGGGGTTCAATCAGCCCCAGCATTTT. This translates into CASSLDRGGFNQPQHF.

The chain uses TRBV7-2 and TRBJ2-7, with D possibly matching TRBD1 (6 bases). CDR1 is SGHTA and CDR2 is FQGNSA in the germline V gene. This CDR3 region has 15 residues. Trimming took off 4 bases at V and 4 bases at J, with 17 bases between the two ends. In DNA, the CDR3 is TGTGCCAGCAGCTCTACAGGGCTCGGAGCGTACGAGCAGTACTTC. Its translation: CASSSTGLGAYEQYF.

The gene calls are TRBV18 and TRBJ2-5, with D possibly matching TRBD1 (5 bases). The V end lost 3 bases, the J end lost 10 bases, and 15 bases lay between the germline ends. CDR1 is KGHSH and CDR2 is LQKENI in the germline V gene. This CDR3 has 13 residues. The CDR3: CASSPSSTGLQYF. The CDR3 DNA is TGTGCCAGCTCACCTTCAAGTACAGGTCTCCAGTACTTC.

The CDR3, as DNA: TGTGCCAGCAGCTTAGCCGGTGCTAGCACAGATACGCAGTATTTT. Translated: CASSLAGASTDTQYF. The chain combines TRBV7-3 with TRBJ2-3; no definite D call. V was cut by 2 bases and J by 0 bases, with 9 bases left in between. The CDR3 length is 15 residues. Per the germline V gene, CDR1 is SGHTA and CDR2 is FQGTGA.

V is TRBV7-2 and J is TRBJ1-3; D is unresolved. The CDR3 runs 16 residues. Germline values: CDR1 SGHTA, CDR2 FQGNSA. V was shortened by 2 bases and J by 0 bases, with 11 bases between the two germline ends. The CDR3 DNA is TGTGCCAGCAGCTTAAGAGGGCCGAACTCTGGAAACACCATATATTTT. It encodes CASSLRGPNSGNTIYF.

V is TRBV29-1 and J is TRBJ1-4; 9 bases fit TRBD1. The V segment lost 4 bases and the J segment 7 bases; nucleotides outside the gene matches: 4. Germline loops: CDR1 SQVTM, CDR2 ANQGSEA. The CDR3 loop spans 13 amino acids. DNA of the CDR3: TGCAGCGTTGCGGGACAGGGTCGTGAAAAACTGTTTTTT. This sequence encodes CSVAGQGREKLFF. Variable domain in full (rest from reference TRBV29-1 and TRBJ1-4): SAVISQKPSRDICQRGTSLTIQCQVDSQVTMMFWYRQQPGQSLTLIATANQGSEATYESGFVIDKFPISRPNLTFSTLTVSNMSPEDSSIYLCSVAGQGREKLFFGSGTQLSVL.

V and J are TRBV19 and TRBJ1-5, with D maybe TRBD1 (6 bases). V was cut by 7 bases and J by 7 bases, with 14 bases left in between. This CDR3 is built from 13 residues. Per germline, CDR1 LNHDA and CDR2 SQIVND (reference sequence). The CDR3 nucleotides are TGTGCCAGTACGCGGGGGGCTGGACAGCCCCAGCATTTT. Translating gives CASTRGAGQPQHF. Supplemented by reference TRBV19 and TRBJ1-5, the full variable domain reads DGGITQSPKYLFRKEGQNVTLSCEQNLNHDAMYWYRQDPGQGLRLIYYSQIVNDFQKGDIAEGYSVSREKKESFPLTVTSAQKNPTAFYLCASTRGAGQPQHFGDGTRLSIL.

This clone was counted a single time. This rearrangement joins TRBV7-2 to TRBJ2-6; no firm D call. The V gene's germline CDR1 is SGHTA and CDR2 FQGNSA. V dropped 1 base and J dropped 0 bases, with 4 bases sitting between them. This CDR3 spans 15 amino acids. CDR3 sequence reads: CASSLGSSGANVLTF. The CDR3, as DNA: TGTGCCAGCAGCTTAGGGAGCTCTGGGGCCAACGTCCTGACTTTC.

The rearrangement links TRBV5-4 to TRBJ1-1; 10 bases align to TRBD1. The CDR3 contains 17 residues. J was trimmed by 0 bases and V by 0 bases; bases with no gene match: 5. Germline CDR1 and CDR2: SGHNT and YYREEE (reference sequence). CDR3 residues: CASSLDGTGVMNTEAFF. For the CDR3, the DNA is TGTGCCAGCAGCTTGGATGGGACAGGGGTCATGAACACTGAAGCTTTCTTT.

The rearrangement joins TRBV3-1 (or the pseudogene TRBV3-2) to TRBJ1-5, with 7 bases matching TRBD1. CDR3 length: 15 amino acids. Per the germline V gene, CDR1 is LGHDT and CDR2 is YNNKEL (reference sequence). V trimming: 0 bases; J trimming: 6 bases; junction bases outside the gene matches: 5. The chain's CDR3 is CASSQDSTGAQPQHF. The CDR3 bases are TGTGCCAGCAGCCAAGATTCAACAGGGGCTCAGCCCCAGCATTTT.

A remark on this clone: The same CDR3 can be traced to other DNA sequences in this sample. This chain's CDR3 is CASSLAGGSYEQYF. As DNA, the CDR3 is TGTGCCAGCAGCTTAGCGGGGGGGTCCTACGAGCAGTACTTC. The chain couples TRBV5-4 to TRBJ2-7; 10 nucleotides agree with TRBD2. Germline V gene lookup returns CDR1 SGHNT and CDR2 YYREEE (reference sequence). Trimming at V came to 2 bases and at J to 1 base, leaving 0 bases not matched to a gene. This CDR3 is built from 14 residues.

V is TRBV6-5 and J is TRBJ2-1; D not certain. The length of the CDR3 is 15 residues. The germline V gene encodes CDR1 MNHEY and CDR2 SVGAGI. V was trimmed by 7 bases and J by 0 bases, leaving 13 bases between them. Here the CDR3 reads CASIAEGRSYNEQFF. CDR3 bases: TGTGCCAGCATAGCCGAAGGCCGCTCCTACAATGAGCAGTTCTTC.

The rearrangement uses TRBV4-1 and TRBJ1-4; D is unclear. The CDR3 length is 15 residues. Germline lookup yields CDR1 MGHRA and CDR2 YSYEKL. Trimming removed 4 bases from V and 1 base from J, with 10 bases in between. The CDR3 region is CASSRQAQTNEKLFF. The CDR3 DNA is TGCGCCAGCAGCCGTCAAGCCCAAACTAATGAAAAACTGTTTTTT.

This chain connects TRBV2 to TRBJ2-2, with TRBD1 as a possible D gene (7 bases). V dropped 6 bases and J dropped 4 bases, with 18 bases sitting between them. The CDR3 loop spans 16 amino acids. Germline V gene lookup returns CDR1 SNHLY and CDR2 FYNNEI. The CDR3 protein is CASSRGQGVGTGELFF. The CDR3 DNA follows: TGTGCCAGCAGCCGGGGGCAGGGGGTTGGCACCGGGGAGCTGTTTTTT.

The rearrangement joins TRBV10-3 to TRBJ2-7, with 7 bases matching TRBD2. The CDR3 contains 14 residues. Trimming cost V 6 bases and J 5 bases; bases outside gene matches: 10. The germline V gene has CDR1 ENHRY and CDR2 SYGVKD. The chain's CDR3 is CAIRGGAFTHEQYF. DNA for the CDR3: TGTGCCATCAGGGGAGGGGCCTTCACTCACGAGCAGTACTTC.

The V and J genes are TRBV25-1 and TRBJ1-1; D may be TRBD1 (5 bases). Germline CDR1 and CDR2: MGHDK and SYGVNS. Between the trimmed V and J ends, which lost 1 base and 0 bases, there was a span of 18 bases. The CDR3 is 18 residues long. The CDR3 DNA is TGTGCCAGCAGTGAATTAACGGGGGACGGACCCATGAACACTGAAGCTTTCTTT. Translated, it gives CASSELTGDGPMNTEAFF.